Below, one TCR beta chain is given with its context. In the original workflow: Amplification from reference gene primers served as the basis for estimated nucleated cell counts. TCRdb keeps only in-frame clones here, not all; method: immunoSEQ multiplex PCR. V, J and clone size were drawn from that table, and D and trimming were deduced from the DNA. The sample lists about 70,000 clones; approximately 86% were seen once. The CDR3 spans 14 residues. The germline CDR1 and CDR2 sequences are LGHDT and YNNKEL (reference sequence). With V trimmed by 7 bases and J by 2 bases, 3 bases remained unmatched. This record belongs to a study of blood T cell repertoires in COVID-19. The wider study: Italy, Spain and the United States were the sources of the convalescent and acute COVID-19 samples. Sources were T cells, B-cell-depleted T cells, or PBMCs; the material itself was cDNA or gDNA.

The sequenced material came from peripheral blood. The J gene is TRBJ2-2, the V gene TRBV3-1 (or the pseudogene TRBV3-2); TRBD1 agrees at 8 bases. The source of this sequence is a woman in her sixties with acute or convalescent COVID-19. The CDR3 loop is CASNQGANTGELFF. CDR3 nucleotides: TGTGCCAGCAACCAGGGGGCAAACACCGGGGAGCTGTTTTTT.